The TCR beta chain described here comes from a study of cytomegalovirus exposure and HLA in healthy donors. Study-level results: Later analysis suggested links between common viral pathogens and several top significant clusters. In a later analysis, at a false discovery rate of 0.05, approximately 15,000 TCR beta sequences matched HLA alleles. Among the CMV-associated chains, a few were confirmed in vitro as specific for CMV antigens. Among TCR beta chains of equal frequency, HLA-associated ones were more clonally expanded in a later analysis.

Comments on this clone: The target antigen is unknown.

In the PCR, 60 Vbeta and 13 Jbeta primers were used. Generated by immunoSEQ multiplex PCR, the TCRdb table keeps only in-frame clones and is missing some. The table records roughly 220,000 clones, around 80% of them present only once. The TCR comes from a man aged 45 to 65 in good health and CMV-seronegative. Specimen: PBMCs.

CDR3 loop: CASSLEGAKNTGELFF. CDR3 coding DNA: TGTGCCAGCAGCTTAGAAGGGGCCAAGAACACCGGGGAGCTGTTTTTT. The chain couples TRBV11-3 to TRBJ2-2, with D perhaps matching TRBD1 (5 bases). This CDR3 spans 16 amino acids. Germline lookup yields CDR1 SGHNT and CDR2 YENEEA. V dropped 0 bases and J dropped 1 base, with 9 bases sitting between them. Full variable domain (remainder filled in from reference TRBV11-3 and TRBJ2-2): EAGVVQSPRYKIIEKKQPVAFWCNPISGHNTLYWYLQNLGQGPELLIRYENEEAVDDSQLPKDRFSAERLKGVDSTLKIQPAELGDSAVYLCASSLEGAKNTGELFFGEGSRLTVL.